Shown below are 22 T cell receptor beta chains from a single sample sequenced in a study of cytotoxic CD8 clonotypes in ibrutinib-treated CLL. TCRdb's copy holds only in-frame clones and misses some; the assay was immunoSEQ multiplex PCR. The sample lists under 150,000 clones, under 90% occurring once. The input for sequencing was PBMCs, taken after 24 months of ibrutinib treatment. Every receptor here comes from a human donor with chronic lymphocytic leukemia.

The CDR3 DNA is TGTGCCAGCAGCTTGGGGGGGACAGGGGTCTACGAGCAGTACTTC. Its protein is CASSLGGTGVYEQYF. This chain uses TRBV7-8 with TRBJ2-7, with 10 positions matching TRBD1. V trimming: 3 bases; J trimming: 3 bases; junction bases outside the gene matches: 5. The CDR3 consists of 15 residues. CDR1 and CDR2 from the germline V gene are SGHVS and FQNEAQ.

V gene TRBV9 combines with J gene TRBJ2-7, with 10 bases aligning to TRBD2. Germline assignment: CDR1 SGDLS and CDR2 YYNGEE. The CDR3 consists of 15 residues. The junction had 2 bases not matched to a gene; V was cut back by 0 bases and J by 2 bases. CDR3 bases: TGTGCCAGCAGCGTAGGAGCGGGGGGGACCTACGAGCAGTACTTC. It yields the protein CASSVGAGGTYEQYF.

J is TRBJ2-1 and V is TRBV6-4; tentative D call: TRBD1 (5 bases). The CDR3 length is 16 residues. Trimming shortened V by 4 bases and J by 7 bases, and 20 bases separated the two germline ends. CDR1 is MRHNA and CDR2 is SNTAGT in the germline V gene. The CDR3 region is CASSAPLREAGNEQFF. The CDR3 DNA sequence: TGTGCCAGCAGTGCGCCCCTCAGGGAAGCAGGGAATGAGCAGTTCTTC.

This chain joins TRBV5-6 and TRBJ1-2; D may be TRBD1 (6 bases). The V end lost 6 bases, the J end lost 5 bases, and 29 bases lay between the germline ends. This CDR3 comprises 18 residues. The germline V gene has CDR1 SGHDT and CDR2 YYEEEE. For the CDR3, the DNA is TGTGCCAGCACCAGGGGCGGAGTCGGGGCACCTTTTGGGTATGGCTACACCTTC. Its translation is CASTRGGVGAPFGYGYTF.

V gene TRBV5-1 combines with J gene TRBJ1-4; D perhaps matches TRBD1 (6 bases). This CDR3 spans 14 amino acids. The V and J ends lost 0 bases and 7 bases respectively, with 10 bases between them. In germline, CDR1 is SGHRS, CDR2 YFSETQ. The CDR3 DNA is TGCGCCAGCAGCTTGGAGGGAGGGGGTGAAAAACTGTTTTTT. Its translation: CASSLEGGGEKLFF.

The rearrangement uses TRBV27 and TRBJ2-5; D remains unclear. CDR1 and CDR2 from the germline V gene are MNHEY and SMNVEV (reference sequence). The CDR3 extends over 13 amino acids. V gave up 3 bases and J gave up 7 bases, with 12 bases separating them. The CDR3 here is CASSFQLRGTQYF. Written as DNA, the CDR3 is TGTGCCAGCAGTTTTCAGTTACGTGGGACCCAGTACTTC.

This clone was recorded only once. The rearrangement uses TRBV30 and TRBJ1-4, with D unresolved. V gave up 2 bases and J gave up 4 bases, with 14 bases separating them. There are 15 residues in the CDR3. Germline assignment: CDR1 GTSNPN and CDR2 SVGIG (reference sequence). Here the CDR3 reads CAWSTSGFGNEKLFF. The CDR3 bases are TGTGCCTGGAGTACATCTGGGTTTGGTAATGAAAAACTGTTTTTT.

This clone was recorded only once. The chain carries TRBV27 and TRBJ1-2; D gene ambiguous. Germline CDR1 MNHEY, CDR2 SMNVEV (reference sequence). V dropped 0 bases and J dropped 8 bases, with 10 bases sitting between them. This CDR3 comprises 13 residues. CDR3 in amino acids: CASSLSRMGGYTF. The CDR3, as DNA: TGTGCCAGCAGTTTATCGAGGATGGGGGGCTACACCTTC.

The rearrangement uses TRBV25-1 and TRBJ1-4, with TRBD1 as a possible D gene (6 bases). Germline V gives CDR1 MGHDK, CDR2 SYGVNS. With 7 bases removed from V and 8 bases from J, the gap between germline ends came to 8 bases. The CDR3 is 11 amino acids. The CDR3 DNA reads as TGTGCCAGCACTGGGGGCGAAAAACTGTTTTTT. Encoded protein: CASTGGEKLFF.

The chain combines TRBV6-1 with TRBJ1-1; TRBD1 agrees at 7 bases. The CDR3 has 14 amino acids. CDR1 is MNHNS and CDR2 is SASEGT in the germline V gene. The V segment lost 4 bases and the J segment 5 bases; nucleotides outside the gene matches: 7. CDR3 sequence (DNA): TGTGCCAGCAGTGTGGAGGGGGCGAGAACTGAAGCTTTCTTT. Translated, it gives CASSVEGARTEAFF.

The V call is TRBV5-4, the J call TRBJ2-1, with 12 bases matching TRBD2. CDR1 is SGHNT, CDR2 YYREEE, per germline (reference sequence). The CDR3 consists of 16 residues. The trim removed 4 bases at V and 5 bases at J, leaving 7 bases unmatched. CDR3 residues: CASSPRTSGANNEQFF. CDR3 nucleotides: TGTGCCAGCAGCCCAAGGACTAGCGGGGCAAACAATGAGCAGTTCTTC.

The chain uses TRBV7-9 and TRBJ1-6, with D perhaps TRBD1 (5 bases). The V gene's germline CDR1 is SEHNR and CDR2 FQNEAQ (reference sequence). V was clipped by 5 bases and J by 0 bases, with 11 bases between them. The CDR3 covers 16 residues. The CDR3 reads CASSHRISSYNSPLHF. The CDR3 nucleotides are TGTGCCAGCAGCCACAGGATTAGCTCCTATAATTCACCCCTCCACTTT.

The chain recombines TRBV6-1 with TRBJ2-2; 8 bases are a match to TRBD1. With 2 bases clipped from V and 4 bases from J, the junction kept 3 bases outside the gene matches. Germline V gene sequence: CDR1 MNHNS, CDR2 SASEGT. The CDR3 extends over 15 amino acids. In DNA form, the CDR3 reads TGTGCCAGCAGTGAAAGGACAGGGATCACCGGGGAGCTGTTTTTT. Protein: CASSERTGITGELFF.

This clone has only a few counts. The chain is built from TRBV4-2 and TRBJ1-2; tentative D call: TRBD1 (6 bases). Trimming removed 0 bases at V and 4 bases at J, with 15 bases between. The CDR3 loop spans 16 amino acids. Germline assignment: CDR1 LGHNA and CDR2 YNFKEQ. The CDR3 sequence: CASSQDTPDRTYGYTF. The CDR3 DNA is TGTGCCAGCAGCCAAGATACCCCGGACAGAACCTATGGCTACACCTTC.

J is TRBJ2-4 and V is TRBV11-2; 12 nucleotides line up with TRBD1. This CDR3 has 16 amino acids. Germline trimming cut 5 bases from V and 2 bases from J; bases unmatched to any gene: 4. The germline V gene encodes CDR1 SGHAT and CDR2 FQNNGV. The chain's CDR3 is CASSPGQGAPKNIQYF. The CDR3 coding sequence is TGTGCCAGCAGCCCGGGACAGGGGGCTCCCAAAAACATTCAGTACTTC.

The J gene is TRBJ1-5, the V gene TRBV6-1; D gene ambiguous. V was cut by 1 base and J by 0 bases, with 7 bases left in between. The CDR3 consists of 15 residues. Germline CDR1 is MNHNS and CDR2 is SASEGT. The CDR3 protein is CASSEGVLSNQPQHF. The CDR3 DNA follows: TGTGCCAGCAGTGAAGGGGTACTTAGCAATCAGCCCCAGCATTTT.

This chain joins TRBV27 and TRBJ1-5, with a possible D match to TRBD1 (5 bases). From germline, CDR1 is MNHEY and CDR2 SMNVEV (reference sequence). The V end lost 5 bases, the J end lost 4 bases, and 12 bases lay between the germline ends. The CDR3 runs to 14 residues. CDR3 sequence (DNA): TGTGCCAGCAGTGAACAGGTGGGAAATCAGCCCCAGCATTTT. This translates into CASSEQVGNQPQHF.

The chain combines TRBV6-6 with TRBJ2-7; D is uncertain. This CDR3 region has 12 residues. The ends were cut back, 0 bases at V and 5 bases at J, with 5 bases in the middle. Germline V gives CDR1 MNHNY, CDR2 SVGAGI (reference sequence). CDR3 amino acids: CASSYSADEQYF. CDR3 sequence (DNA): TGTGCCAGCAGTTACTCGGCGGACGAGCAGTACTTC.

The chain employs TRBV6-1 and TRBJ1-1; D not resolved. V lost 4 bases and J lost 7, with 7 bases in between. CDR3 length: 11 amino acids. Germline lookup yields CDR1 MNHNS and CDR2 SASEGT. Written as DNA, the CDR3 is TGTGCCAGCAGTGTACACAGTGAAGCTTTCTTT. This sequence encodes CASSVHSEAFF.

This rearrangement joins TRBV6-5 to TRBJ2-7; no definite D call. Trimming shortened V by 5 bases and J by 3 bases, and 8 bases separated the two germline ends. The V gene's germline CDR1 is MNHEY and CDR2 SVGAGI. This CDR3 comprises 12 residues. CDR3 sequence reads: CASSQVIYEQYF. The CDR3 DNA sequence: TGTGCCAGCAGTCAGGTAATCTACGAGCAGTACTTC.

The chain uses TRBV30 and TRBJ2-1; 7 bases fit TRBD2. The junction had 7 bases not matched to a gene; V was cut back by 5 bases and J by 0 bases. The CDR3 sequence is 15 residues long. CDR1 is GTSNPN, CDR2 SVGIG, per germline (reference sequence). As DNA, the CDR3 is TGTGCCTGGGGCCCTCTAGCGGACTCCTACAATGAGCAGTTCTTC. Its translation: CAWGPLADSYNEQFF.

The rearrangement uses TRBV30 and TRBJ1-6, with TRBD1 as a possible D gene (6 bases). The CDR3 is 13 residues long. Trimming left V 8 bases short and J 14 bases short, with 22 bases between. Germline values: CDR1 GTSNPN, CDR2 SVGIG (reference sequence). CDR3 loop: CARSRDNTGTLHF. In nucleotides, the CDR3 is TGTGCCCGGTCCCGGGACAACACGGGGACCCTCCACTTT.